This T cell receptor (beta chain) was identified during a study of cytotoxic CD8 clonotypes in ibrutinib-treated CLL. Points from the study as a whole: Public clonotypes, found uncommonly, either contracted or stayed stable on treatment. At ibrutinib response, clonality increased, and at progression it declined back toward baseline.

Turning to this clone: Its antigen is as yet unknown.

Cryopreserved PBMCs were the source of around 2 micrograms of genomic DNA, which went to TCR beta libraries. With sequencing, the targeted depth ranged from 1 in 200,000 to 1 in 1 million T cells. Data came from immunoSEQ multiplex PCR; TCRdb stores just in-frame clones and leaves some out. This sample has under 200,000 clones, with 84% found just once. V lost 0 bases and J 5 bases, leaving 2 bases between the germline ends. Looked up from germline, CDR1 is SGHDT and CDR2 is YYEEEE. This CDR3 region has 11 residues. The V gene is TRBV5-6, the J gene TRBJ1-1; D call uncertain. The input for sequencing was PBMCs, taken after 24 months of ibrutinib treatment. The sequence was obtained from a human donor with chronic lymphocytic leukemia. CDR3 nucleotide sequence: TGTGCCAGCAGCTTGGCAACTGAAGCTTTCTTT. Translating it yields CASSLATEAFF.